This TCR beta chain was identified in a study of T cells expressing NK-cell markers. Overall study findings and caveats: The study did not resolve the HCMV specificity of expanded NKG2C+ T cell clones.

Points on this clonotype: Its target is not known.

Germline CDR1 reads ENHRY; CDR2 reads SYGVKD. CDR3 length: 13 amino acids. TCRdb derives one entry per CDR3 protein from the 5' RACE reads, leaving out DNA. Its listing shows a few hundred thousand distinct CDR3 sequences. This receptor was obtained from a man aged 18-75 years in good health. The chain recombines TRBV10-3 with TRBJ2-7; TCRdb's D call, TRBD1, is unchecked because there is no DNA. Source material: blood T cells: a sorted CD56 or NKG2C T cell subset, CD4+ or CD8+ T cells, or bulk PBMC T cells (not recorded which). The CDR3 loop reads CATAGTGSVEQYF.